These 7 T cell receptor beta chains originate from one sample sequenced in a study of radiotherapy plus CTLA-4 blockade in lung cancer. Sequenced by immunoSEQ multiplex PCR; TCRdb stores in-frame clones only, minus some. The data hold about 90,000 clones, with roughly 78% observed a single time. Sequencing used peripheral blood, obtained from a patient treated with radiotherapy plus ipilimumab. All receptors come from a human donor with non-small cell lung cancer that progressed on radiotherapy plus ipilimumab.

The chain combines TRBV12-5 with TRBJ2-2, with 10 bases aligning to TRBD2. Per germline, CDR1 LGHNT and CDR2 FRNRAP. The CDR3 has 17 residues. The trim removed 1 base at V and 0 bases at J, leaving 2 bases unmatched. The CDR3 sequence is CASGLDLAGANTGELFF. In DNA form, the CDR3 reads TGTGCTAGTGGTTTGGACCTAGCGGGAGCGAACACCGGGGAGCTGTTTTTT.

The chain is built from TRBV28 and TRBJ1-2; TRBD1 aligns across 10 bases. This CDR3 is built from 15 residues. Germline lookup yields CDR1 MDHEN and CDR2 SYDVKM. V dropped 5 bases and J dropped 8; count of bases not matched to a gene: 11. DNA of the CDR3: TGTGCCAGCAGTCCCCGTCCCGGGACAGGGGTCGGCTACACCTTC. Translation: CASSPRPGTGVGYTF.

The chain has TRBV19 and TRBJ2-7, with 7 bases lining up with TRBD1. V dropped 2 bases and J dropped 1; count of bases not matched to a gene: 5. Looked up from germline, CDR1 is LNHDA and CDR2 is SQIVND (reference sequence). This CDR3 contains 15 residues. Here the CDR3 DNA reads TGTGCCAGTAGTATAATCCAGGGGGATTCCTACGAGCAGTACTTC. Translating it yields CASSIIQGDSYEQYF.

The V gene is TRBV10-3, the J gene TRBJ2-1, with 7 bases matching TRBD2. V trimming: 10 bases; J trimming: 5 bases; junction bases outside the gene matches: 5. This CDR3 is 12 amino acids long. Germline CDR1 and CDR2: ENHRY and SYGVKD. The CDR3 loop reads CATGGSDNEQFF. CDR3 coding DNA: TGTGCCACGGGGGGTTCGGACAATGAGCAGTTCTTC.

The chain joins TRBV13 to TRBJ2-1; D is unclear. Germline V gives CDR1 PRHDT, CDR2 FYEKMQ (reference sequence). CDR3 length: 16 amino acids. V was pared by 2 bases and J by 3 bases, with 14 bases between. CDR3 DNA sequence: TGTGCCAGCAGCTTATCGACTCAGCCCCTCTACAATGAGCAGTTCTTC. The encoded protein is CASSLSTQPLYNEQFF. The full variable domain, completed using reference TRBV13 and TRBJ2-1, is AAGVIQSPRHLIKEKRETATLKCYPIPRHDTVYWYQQGPGQDPQFLISFYEKMQSDKGSIPDRFSAQQFSDYHSELNMSSLELGDSALYFCASSLSTQPLYNEQFFGPGTRLTVL.

The chain has TRBV11-3 and TRBJ2-1; 8 nucleotides line up with TRBD1. This CDR3 contains 16 residues. Germline trimming cut 1 base from V and 2 bases from J; bases unmatched to any gene: 4. Germline-derived CDR1 and CDR2 are SGHNT and YENEEA. DNA of the CDR3: TGTGCCAGCAGCTTAGGGGGGACAGGAACCTACAATGAGCAGTTCTTC. Its protein is CASSLGGTGTYNEQFF.

On this clone itself: No conserved phenylalanine or tryptophan is present at the end of the CDR3, so a read error is the likely explanation. This sequence joins TRBV4-2 and TRBJ1-2, with D perhaps TRBD1 (5 bases). The V end was cut by 2 bases, the J end by 3 bases, with 19 bases between. The CDR3 runs to 17 residues. Germline CDR1 is LGHNA and CDR2 is YNFKEQ. The CDR3, as DNA: TGTGCCAGCAGCCAACTTACCTCGGCGCCGGGGGACTATGGCTACACCTTA. It yields the protein CASSQLTSAPGDYGYTL.